Detailed here is one T cell receptor beta chain. No antigen is known for it. This may be a read error: a much more frequent sequence differs by one nucleotide. Read data end 3 residues before the CDR3 end; the end is taken from the germline J gene. This entry belongs to a study of T cell clonality in common variable immunodeficiency. Findings of the study overall: Compared with controls, CVID subjects had fewer shared TCRbeta clones.

Germline CDR1 is KGHSH and CDR2 is LQKENI. This CDR3 is 16 amino acids long. Each donor provided about 5 to 9 ml of heparinized whole blood. CVID and control samples used equivalent genomic DNA input. Clones were read by immunoSEQ multiplex PCR, and TCRdb kept only the in-frame ones, dropping some. Recorded here are under 35,000 clones, with no singletons, and the ten leading clones hold 3.8%. Sequencing was performed on peripheral blood mononuclear cells. The sequence was collected from a person between 18 and 75 years old in good health. The gene calls are TRBV18 and TRBJ2-2, with D possibly being TRBD1 (5 bases). Here the CDR3 reads CASSPIRGKTNEKLFF. The sequenced CDR3 bases are TGTGCCAGCTCACCAATAAGGGGTAAAACTAATGAAAAG.